The 21 T cell receptor beta chains presented below share a single source sample, sequenced in a study of technical replicates of blood from a handful of donors (TCRdb year 2017). Preparation of the library involved the immunoSEQ multiplex PCR assay. TCRdb retrieved this table from immuneACCESS and kept in-frame rearrangements only. Not all clones are present; in checked studies, unresolved V genes account for under half, and no reason is known for the remainder. The sample yields tens of thousands of clones; roughly nine tenths were counted once. Of the sample, approximately 3.9% is held by the ten largest clones. Sequencing was done on a sample of PBMCs. The receptor source for this set is a human donor in good health. Some clones in this sample may be carry-over from other donors' samples.

The rearrangement joins TRBV7-9 to TRBJ2-7; TRBD1 matches 8 bases. The length of the CDR3 is 15 residues. Trimming at V came to 5 bases and at J to 5 bases, leaving 11 bases not matched to a gene. Germline lookup yields CDR1 SEHNR and CDR2 FQNEAQ (reference sequence). The CDR3 protein is CASSRRTGLQDEQYF. The DNA for the CDR3 is TGTGCCAGCAGCCGAAGGACAGGGTTACAAGACGAGCAGTACTTC.

On this clone itself: It may be a read error: a sequence one base away is much more abundant. This specimen includes other DNA sequences encoding the same CDR3. CDR3 sequence reads: CASSPSGGYNEQFF. The CDR3 DNA reads as TGCGCCAGCAGCCCCAGCGGGGGGTACAATGAGCAGTTCTTC. The chain combines TRBV5-1 with TRBJ2-1; TRBD2 matches at 9 bases. The J segment lost 4 bases and the V segment lost 4 bases, leaving 3 bases of the junction unmatched. Germline V lookup: CDR1 SGHRS, CDR2 YFSETQ. CDR3 length equals 14 residues.

This rearrangement joins TRBV9 to TRBJ1-6, with D unclear. The CDR3 has 16 residues. Per the germline V gene, CDR1 is SGDLS and CDR2 is YYNGEE. V lost 3 bases and J lost 3, with 13 bases in between. The CDR3 spells CASSARRADYNSPLHF. The CDR3 bases are TGTGCCAGCAGCGCCCGGAGGGCAGACTATAATTCACCCCTCCACTTT.

This clone was seen a handful of times. V usage is TRBV7-2 and J usage is TRBJ1-2, with D unclear. There are 12 residues in the CDR3. The V gene's germline CDR1 is SGHTA and CDR2 FQGNSA. V dropped 5 bases and J dropped 8 bases, with 12 bases sitting between them. This chain's CDR3 is CASSAHPGGYTF. The DNA of the CDR3 is TGTGCCAGCAGCGCGCACCCGGGAGGCTACACCTTC.

This chain connects TRBV4-2 to TRBJ2-1, with 7 nucleotides matching TRBD1. V was clipped by 5 bases and J by 7 bases; unmatched bases: 11. The CDR3 runs to 15 residues. Looked up from germline, CDR1 is LGHNA and CDR2 is YNFKEQ. The CDR3 coding sequence is TGTGCCAGCAGCTACTGGGGGACAGACCGTAATGAGCAGTTCTTC. It translates to CASSYWGTDRNEQFF.

The V gene is TRBV11-2, the J gene TRBJ2-1, with 9 bases that match TRBD2. The germline V gene encodes CDR1 SGHAT and CDR2 FQNNGV. CDR3 length: 16 amino acids. J lost 1 base, V lost 7 bases, and 8 bases had no gene match. CDR3 in amino acids: CASTPWAGGSYNEQFF. CDR3 in DNA: TGTGCCAGCACCCCGTGGGCGGGAGGGTCCTACAATGAGCAGTTCTTC.

By frequency in the sample, this clone is medium-sized. The sample carries other DNA sequences with the same CDR3. The chain recombines TRBV5-1 with TRBJ2-1; TRBD2 matches 10 bases. V shed 3 bases, J shed 4 bases, and the junction held 1 base outside the gene matches. Looked up from germline, CDR1 is SGHRS and CDR2 is YFSETQ. CDR3 length equals 14 residues. Here the CDR3 DNA reads TGCGCCAGCAGCTCAGCGGGGGGGTACAATGAGCAGTTCTTC. Protein product: CASSSAGGYNEQFF.

As DNA, the CDR3 is TGTGCCAGCAGTGCTCGCTCTGGGGCCAACGTCCTGACTTTC. Its protein is CASSARSGANVLTF. V is TRBV6-4 and J is TRBJ2-6; unclear D gene. This CDR3 has 14 residues. Deletions cut 4 bases from V and 0 bases from J, with 4 bases between. Germline CDR1 reads MRHNA; CDR2 reads SNTAGT.

J is TRBJ2-7 and V is TRBV7-8; TRBD2 matches at 8 bases. Per the germline V gene, CDR1 is SGHVS and CDR2 is FQNEAQ. The J segment lost 4 bases and the V segment lost 5 bases, leaving 10 bases of the junction unmatched. The CDR3 has 15 amino acids. DNA for the CDR3: TGTGCCAGCAGCCCTCGGGCGGGGGGTACGTACGAGCAGTACTTC. This sequence encodes CASSPRAGGTYEQYF.

The DNA for the CDR3 is TGTGCCTGGAGTTCCCAGGGGGCTTTAGGGAACATTCAGTACTTC. Its translation: CAWSSQGALGNIQYF. The rearrangement joins TRBV30 to TRBJ2-4; 8 bases map to TRBD1. V trimming: 2 bases; J trimming: 7 bases; junction bases outside the gene matches: 10. The CDR3 extends over 15 amino acids. Per germline, CDR1 GTSNPN and CDR2 SVGIG (reference sequence).

J is TRBJ1-6 and V is TRBV7-2; D gene ambiguous. Trimming shortened V by 3 bases and J by 15 bases, and 9 bases separated the two germline ends. Per the germline V gene, CDR1 is SGHTA and CDR2 is FQGNSA. The CDR3 length is 11 residues. CDR3 in DNA: TGTGCCAGCAGCTTCGATCAGATCCTCCACTTT. This translates into CASSFDQILHF.

The chain is built from TRBV6-1 and TRBJ2-7; D might be TRBD1 (5 bases). V was pared by 6 bases and J by 0 bases, with 12 bases between. Germline V gene data show CDR1 as MNHNS and CDR2 as SASEGT. This CDR3 is built from 14 residues. The CDR3 coding sequence is TGTGCCAGCAGCCCCCAGCAGGGCTCCTACGAGCAGTACTTC. This codes for CASSPQQGSYEQYF.

The chain recombines TRBV6-1 with TRBJ1-2; 8 nucleotides align to TRBD1. The germline V gene has CDR1 MNHNS and CDR2 SASEGT. The J segment lost 1 base and the V segment lost 2 bases, leaving 3 bases of the junction unmatched. The CDR3 has 15 residues. The CDR3 is CASSETGQGNYGYTF. The CDR3 DNA reads as TGTGCCAGCAGTGAAACCGGACAGGGTAACTATGGCTACACCTTC.

In this sample, this clone turned up a few times. The chain uses TRBV6-5 and TRBJ2-7, with TRBD1 as a possible D gene (6 bases). Germline CDR1 reads MNHEY; CDR2 reads SVGAGI. With 6 bases removed from V and 4 bases from J, the gap between germline ends came to 19 bases. This CDR3 has 15 residues. This CDR3 is CASRSGTLSIYEQYF. DNA of the CDR3: TGTGCCAGCAGATCCGGGACACTATCCATATACGAGCAGTACTTC.

The chain uses TRBV19 and TRBJ1-6; D is undetermined. The ends were cut back, 1 base at V and 9 bases at J, with 22 bases in the middle. The CDR3 length is 18 residues. Germline loops: CDR1 LNHDA, CDR2 SQIVND (reference sequence). The CDR3 sequence is CASSIVHQMRAQGSPLHF. As DNA, the CDR3 is TGTGCCAGTAGTATAGTACATCAAATGCGGGCGCAAGGTTCACCCCTCCACTTT.

This chain joins TRBV7-3 and TRBJ1-1; perhaps TRBD1 as D (6 bases). V lost 1 base and J lost 1, with 7 bases in between. The CDR3 loop spans 14 amino acids. The V gene's germline CDR1 is SGHTA and CDR2 FQGTGA. The CDR3 nucleotides are TGTGCCAGCAGCTTAAAGGGACAGAACACTGAAGCTTTCTTT. Amino acids: CASSLKGQNTEAFF.

This chain connects TRBV6-5 to TRBJ1-6, with 10 bases identical to TRBD1. CDR1 is MNHEY and CDR2 is SVGAGI in the germline V gene. J was trimmed by 10 bases and V by 0 bases; bases with no gene match: 3. The CDR3 loop spans 15 amino acids. The CDR3 here is CASSYSGDRGSPLHF. The DNA of the CDR3 is TGTGCCAGCAGTTACTCCGGGGACAGGGGATCACCCCTCCACTTT.

The rearrangement links TRBV11-2 to TRBJ2-7; D may be TRBD1 (5 bases). The germline CDR1 and CDR2 sequences are SGHAT and FQNNGV. V was cut by 5 bases and J by 5 bases, with 16 bases left in between. The CDR3 loop spans 14 amino acids. This chain's CDR3 is CASSQETVVNEQYF. As DNA, the CDR3 is TGTGCCAGCAGCCAGGAGACAGTAGTCAACGAGCAGTACTTC.

The rearrangement links TRBV7-9 to TRBJ1-1, with 8 bases aligning to TRBD1. The trim removed 6 bases at V and 2 bases at J, leaving 2 bases unmatched. Germline V gene data show CDR1 as SEHNR and CDR2 as FQNEAQ (reference sequence). The CDR3 is 13 residues long. The CDR3 loop reads CASRDRVNTEAFF. The CDR3 DNA reads TGTGCCAGCAGGGACAGGGTAAACACTGAAGCTTTCTTT.

V and J are TRBV27 and TRBJ1-4; the D is unclear. The V and J ends lost 2 bases and 14 bases respectively, with 9 bases between them. The CDR3 length is 11 residues. The germline CDR1 and CDR2 sequences are MNHEY and SMNVEV (reference sequence). CDR3 in DNA: TGTGCCAGCAGTTTACGAGGGCCGCTGTTTTTT. It codes for CASSLRGPLFF.

The chain employs TRBV7-9 and TRBJ2-5; D possibly corresponds to TRBD2 (6 bases). The last part of the DNA fits TRBJ2-7 better; the J call may be wrong. Looked up from germline, CDR1 is SEHNR and CDR2 is FQNEAQ (reference sequence). The CDR3 consists of 14 residues. The CDR3 nucleotides read TGTGCCAGCAGCTTAGGGACTACCTCCTACGAGCAGTACTTC. Protein product: CASSLGTTSYEQYF.